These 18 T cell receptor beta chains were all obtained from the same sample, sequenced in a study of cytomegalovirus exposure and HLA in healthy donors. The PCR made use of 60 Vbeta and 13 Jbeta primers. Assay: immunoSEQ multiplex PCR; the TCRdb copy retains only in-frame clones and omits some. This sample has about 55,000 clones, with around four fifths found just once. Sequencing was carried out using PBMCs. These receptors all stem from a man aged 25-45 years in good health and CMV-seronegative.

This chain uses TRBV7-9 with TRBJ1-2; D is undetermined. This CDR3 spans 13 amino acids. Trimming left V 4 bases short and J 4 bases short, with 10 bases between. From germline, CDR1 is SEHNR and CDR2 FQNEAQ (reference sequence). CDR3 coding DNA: TGTGCCAGCAGCTCGCGGACTTCCTATGGCTACACCTTC. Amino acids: CASSSRTSYGYTF.

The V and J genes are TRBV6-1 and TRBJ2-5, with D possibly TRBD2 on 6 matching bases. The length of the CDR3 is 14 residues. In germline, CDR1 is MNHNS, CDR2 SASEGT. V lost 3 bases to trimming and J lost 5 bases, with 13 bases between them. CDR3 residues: CASSEWGVGETQYF. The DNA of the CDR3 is TGTGCCAGCAGTGAGTGGGGGGTGGGGGAGACCCAGTACTTC.

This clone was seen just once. DNA for the CDR3: TGTGCCAGCAGCCCCACCGCGGGGGGGAACACCGGGGAGCTGTTTTTT. This gives the protein CASSPTAGGNTGELFF. The chain employs TRBV7-3 and TRBJ2-2, with 8 bases identical to TRBD2. CDR3 length: 16 amino acids. Losses at the gene ends were 5 bases for V and 1 base for J; bases not matched to a gene: 6. The V gene's germline CDR1 is SGHTA and CDR2 FQGTGA.

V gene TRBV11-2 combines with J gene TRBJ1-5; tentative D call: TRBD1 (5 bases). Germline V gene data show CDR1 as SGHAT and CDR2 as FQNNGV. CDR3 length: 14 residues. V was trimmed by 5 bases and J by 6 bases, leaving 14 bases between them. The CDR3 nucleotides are TGTGCCAGCAGCCCATCCAGGCAGGGTCAGCCCCAGCATTTT. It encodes CASSPSRQGQPQHF.

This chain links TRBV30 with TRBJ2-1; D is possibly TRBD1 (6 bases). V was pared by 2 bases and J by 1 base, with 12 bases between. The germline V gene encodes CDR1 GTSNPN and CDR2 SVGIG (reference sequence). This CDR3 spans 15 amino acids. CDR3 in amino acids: CAWSPGQRSYNEQFF. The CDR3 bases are TGTGCCTGGAGTCCGGGACAAAGATCCTACAATGAGCAGTTCTTC.

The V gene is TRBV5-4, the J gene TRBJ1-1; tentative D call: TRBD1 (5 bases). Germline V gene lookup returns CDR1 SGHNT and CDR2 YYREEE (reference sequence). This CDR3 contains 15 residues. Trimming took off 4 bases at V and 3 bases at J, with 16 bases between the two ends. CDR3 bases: TGTGCCAGCAGCCCAACGGGGGGGGTGTACACTGAAGCTTTCTTT. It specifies CASSPTGGVYTEAFF. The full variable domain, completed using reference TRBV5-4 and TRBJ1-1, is ETGVTQSPTHLIKTRGQQVTLRCSSQSGHNTVSWYQQALGQGPQFIFQYYREEENGRGNFPPRFSGLQFPNYSSELNVNALELDDSALYLCASSPTGGVYTEAFFGQGTRLTVV.

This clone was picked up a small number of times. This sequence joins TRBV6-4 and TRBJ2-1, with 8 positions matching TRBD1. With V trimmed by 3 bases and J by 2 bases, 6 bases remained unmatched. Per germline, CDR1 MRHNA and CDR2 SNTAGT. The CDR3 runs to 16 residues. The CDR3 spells CASSDTGQDPYNEQFF. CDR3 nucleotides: TGTGCCAGCAGTGATACGGGACAGGACCCCTACAATGAGCAGTTCTTC.

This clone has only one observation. CDR3 sequence: CASSKGDRVTGELFF. As DNA, the CDR3 is TGTGCCAGCAGTAAGGGGGACAGGGTGACCGGGGAGCTGTTTTTT. The chain combines TRBV6-5 with TRBJ2-2; 9 nucleotides match TRBD1. The ends lost 5 bases at V and 5 bases at J; junction bases unmatched: 6. The CDR3 covers 15 residues. CDR1 is MNHEY, CDR2 SVGAGI, per germline.

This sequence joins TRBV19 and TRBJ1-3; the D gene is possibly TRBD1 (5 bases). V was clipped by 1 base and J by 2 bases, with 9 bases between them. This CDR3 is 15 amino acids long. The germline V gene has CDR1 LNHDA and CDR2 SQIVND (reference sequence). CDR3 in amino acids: CASSIVGAAGNTIYF. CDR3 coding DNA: TGTGCCAGTAGTATAGTAGGGGCAGCTGGAAACACCATATATTTT.

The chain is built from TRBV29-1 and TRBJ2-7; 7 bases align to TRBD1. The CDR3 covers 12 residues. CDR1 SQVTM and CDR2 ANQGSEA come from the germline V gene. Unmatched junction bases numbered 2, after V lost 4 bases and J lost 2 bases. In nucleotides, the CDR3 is TGCAGCGTTGGACAGGGTACCTACGAGCAGTACTTC. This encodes CSVGQGTYEQYF.

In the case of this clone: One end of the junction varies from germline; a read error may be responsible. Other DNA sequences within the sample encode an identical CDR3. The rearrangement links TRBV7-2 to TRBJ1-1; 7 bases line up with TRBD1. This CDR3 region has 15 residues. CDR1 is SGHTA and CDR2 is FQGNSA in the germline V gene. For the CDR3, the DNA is TGTGCCAGCAGCTTGACAGGGATTGTGAACACTGAGGCTTTCTTT. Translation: CASSLTGIVNTEAFF.

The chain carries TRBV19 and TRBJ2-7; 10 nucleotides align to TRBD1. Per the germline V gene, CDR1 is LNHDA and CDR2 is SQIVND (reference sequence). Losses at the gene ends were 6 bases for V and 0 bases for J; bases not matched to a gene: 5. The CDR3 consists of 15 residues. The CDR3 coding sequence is TGTGCCAGTAGCCCAGGGACAGGGGTCTCCTACGAGCAGTACTTC. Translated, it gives CASSPGTGVSYEQYF.

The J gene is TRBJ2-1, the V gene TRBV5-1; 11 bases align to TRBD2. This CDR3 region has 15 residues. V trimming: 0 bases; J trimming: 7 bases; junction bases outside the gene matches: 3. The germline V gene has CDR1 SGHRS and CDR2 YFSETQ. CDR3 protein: CASSLVAGGSNEQFF. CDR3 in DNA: TGCGCCAGCAGCTTGGTAGCGGGAGGGAGTAATGAGCAGTTCTTC.

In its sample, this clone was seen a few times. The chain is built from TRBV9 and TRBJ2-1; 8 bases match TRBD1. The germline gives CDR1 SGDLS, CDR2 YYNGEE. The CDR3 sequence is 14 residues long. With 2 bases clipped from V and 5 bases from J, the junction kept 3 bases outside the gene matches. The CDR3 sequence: CASSVQGADNEQFF. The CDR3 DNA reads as TGTGCCAGCAGCGTTCAGGGGGCGGACAATGAGCAGTTCTTC. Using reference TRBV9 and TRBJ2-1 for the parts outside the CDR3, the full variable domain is DSGVTQTPKHLITATGQRVTLRCSPRSGDLSVYWYQQSLDQGLQFLIQYYNGEERAKGNILERFSAQQFPDLHSELNLSSLELGDSALYFCASSVQGADNEQFFGPGTRLTVL.

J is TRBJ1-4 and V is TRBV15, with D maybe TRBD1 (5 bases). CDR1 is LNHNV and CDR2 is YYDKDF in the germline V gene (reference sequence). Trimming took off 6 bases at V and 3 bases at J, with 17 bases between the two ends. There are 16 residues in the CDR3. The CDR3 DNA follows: TGTGCCACCAGTCAGCCCCCAGGGTGGGCTAATGAAAAACTGTTTTTT. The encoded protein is CATSQPPGWANEKLFF. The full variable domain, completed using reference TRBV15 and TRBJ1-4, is DAMVIQNPRYQVTQFGKPVTLSCSQTLNHNVMYWYQQKSSQAPKLLFHYYDKDFNNEADTPDNFQSRRPNTSFCFLDIRSPGLGDTAMYLCATSQPPGWANEKLFFGSGTQLSVL.

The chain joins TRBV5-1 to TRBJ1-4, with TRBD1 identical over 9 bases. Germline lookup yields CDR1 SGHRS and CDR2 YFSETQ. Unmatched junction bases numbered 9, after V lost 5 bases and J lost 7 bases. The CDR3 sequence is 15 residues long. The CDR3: CASRNRTGAGEKLFF. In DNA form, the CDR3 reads TGCGCCAGCAGAAATAGGACAGGGGCTGGTGAAAAACTGTTTTTT.

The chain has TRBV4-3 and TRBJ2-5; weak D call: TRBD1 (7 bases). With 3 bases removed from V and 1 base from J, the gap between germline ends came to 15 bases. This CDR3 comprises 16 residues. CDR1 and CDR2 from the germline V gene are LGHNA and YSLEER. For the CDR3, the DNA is TGCGCCAGCAGCCAGGGGAGGACAGGCGCCCAAGAGACCCAGTACTTC. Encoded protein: CASSQGRTGAQETQYF.

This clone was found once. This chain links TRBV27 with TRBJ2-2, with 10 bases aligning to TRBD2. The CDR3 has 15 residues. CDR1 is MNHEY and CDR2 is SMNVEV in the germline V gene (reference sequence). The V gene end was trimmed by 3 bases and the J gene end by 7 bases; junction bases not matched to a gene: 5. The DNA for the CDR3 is TGTGCCAGCAGTTTTGGGACTAGCGTTTTCGGGGAGCTGTTTTTT. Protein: CASSFGTSVFGELFF.